Below, 9 T cell receptor beta chains from the same sample are listed, as sequenced in a study of OX40 agonist ivuxolimab in advanced cancers. TCRdb keeps only in-frame clones here, not all; method: immunoSEQ multiplex PCR. The table records 25,000 to 35,000 clones, about three quarters of them present only once. Sample: CD4+ or CD8+ T cells sorted from blood, taken in a trial of the OX40 agonist ivuxolimab. The receptors were sampled from an adult with an advanced solid tumor such as melanoma, head and neck, liver or kidney cancer.

The chain is built from TRBV4-2 and TRBJ2-3; 9 positions match TRBD2. The germline V gene has CDR1 LGHNA and CDR2 YNFKEQ. Germline trimming cut 0 bases from V and 3 bases from J; bases unmatched to any gene: 4. The CDR3 sequence is 16 residues long. The chain's CDR3 is CASSQERGGYTDTQYF. The CDR3 bases are TGTGCCAGCAGCCAAGAGCGGGGGGGCTATACAGATACGCAGTATTTT.

The V call is TRBV7-2, the J call TRBJ2-1, with D possibly being TRBD1 or TRBD2 (6 bases each). V shed 2 bases and J shed 9 bases, with 14 bases lying between them. The germline V gene has CDR1 SGHTA and CDR2 FQGNSA. The CDR3 sequence is 14 residues long. For the CDR3, the DNA is TGTGCCAGCAGCTTAATACAGGGAGGAGGTGAGCAGTTCTTC. Protein sequence: CASSLIQGGGEQFF.

This clone appeared a few times. The chain is built from TRBV7-7 and TRBJ2-6; D gene uncertain. The CDR3 is 16 amino acids. Per the germline V gene, CDR1 is SSHAT and CDR2 is FNYEAQ (reference sequence). V was trimmed by 6 bases and J by 0 bases, leaving 12 bases between them. The CDR3 here is CASRLPLGSGANVLTF. The CDR3 nucleotides are TGTGCCAGCAGGCTTCCTCTCGGCTCTGGGGCCAACGTCCTGACTTTC.

Details on this clone: Other nucleotide sequences in the sample specify the same CDR3. J is TRBJ1-1 and V is TRBV5-6, with D possibly matching TRBD1 (5 bases). The germline V gene has CDR1 SGHDT and CDR2 YYEEEE. The CDR3 runs 14 residues. V lost 1 base and J lost 2, with 9 bases in between. The CDR3 region has the DNA TGTGCCAGCAGCTTGACGGGGGGTAACACTGAAGCTTTCTTT. Its translation: CASSLTGGNTEAFF.

This clone was detected only once. In DNA, the CDR3 is TGTGCCAGCTCAAGGGACATCAACAATGAGCAGTTCTTC. Its protein is CASSRDINNEQFF. The V and J genes are TRBV18 and TRBJ2-1; perhaps TRBD1 as D (6 bases). The germline CDR1 and CDR2 sequences are KGHSH and LQKENI. The V end lost 5 bases, the J end lost 5 bases, and 10 bases lay between the germline ends. CDR3 length equals 13 residues.

This clone came up once. This chain's CDR3 is CASSELGAGSNEQYF. As DNA, the CDR3 is TGTGCCAGCAGTGAATTAGGGGCAGGGTCCAACGAGCAGTACTTC. The chain has TRBV2 and TRBJ2-7, with D perhaps matching TRBD1 (5 bases). Germline lookup yields CDR1 SNHLY and CDR2 FYNNEI. V was pared by 2 bases and J by 5 bases, with 16 bases between. The CDR3 has 15 amino acids.

V gene TRBV30 combines with J gene TRBJ2-7, with TRBD1 matching 7 bases. The CDR3 runs 14 residues. J gave up 6 bases and V 3 bases, and 11 bases lay outside the gene matches. Germline V lookup: CDR1 GTSNPN, CDR2 SVGIG (reference sequence). Here the CDR3 reads CAWRIGQGVREQYF. The CDR3 nucleotides are TGTGCCTGGAGGATCGGGCAGGGGGTTCGCGAGCAGTACTTC.

The chain uses TRBV4-1 and TRBJ2-3; D is unclear. CDR3 size: 15 residues. V lost 1 base, J lost 2 bases, and 10 bases lay in between. CDR1 is MGHRA, CDR2 YSYEKL, per germline. DNA of the CDR3: TGCGCCAGCAGCCAAGTGCAGCTATTCACAGATACGCAGTATTTT. It yields the protein CASSQVQLFTDTQYF.

The chain combines TRBV5-6 with TRBJ2-3, with D unclear. The CDR3 has 14 amino acids. V lost 2 bases to trimming and J lost 0 bases, with 7 bases between them. Looked up from germline, CDR1 is SGHDT and CDR2 is YYEEEE. The CDR3 protein is CASSFKISTDTQYF. The CDR3 nucleotides read TGTGCCAGCAGCTTCAAGATTAGCACAGATACGCAGTATTTT.